Listed below are T cell receptor beta chains from one sample, sequenced in a study of PD-L1 blockade in urothelial cancer. TCRdb's table, derived via immunoSEQ multiplex PCR, lists solely in-frame clones and lacks some. The data contain fewer than 90,000 clones, more than 85% of them singletons. Material: PBMCs, obtained around atezolizumab (anti-PD-L1) treatment. Receptors originate from a woman older than 75 with urothelial cancer. The CDR3 runs from the conserved cysteine through the conserved F or W. The D gene is left open where the match is weak.

d_call	v_call	j_call	cdr3_nt	cdr3_aa
-	TRBV20-1	TRBJ2-5	TGCAGTGCTAGGAGGGAAGAGACCCAGTACTTC	CSARREETQYF
-	TRBV9	TRBJ1-1	TGTGCCAGCAGCCGCGCGAGGCACACTCGCGGGACTGAAGCTTTCTTT	CASSRARHTRGTEAFF
TRBD2	TRBV19	TRBJ2-1	TGTGCCAGTAGTATCAGACTAGCGGGAGGCGATGAGCAGTTCTTC	CASSIRLAGGDEQFF
TRBD1	TRBV18	TRBJ1-5	TGTGCCAGCTCACTTGACAGGGGGATTAATCAGCCCCAGCATTTT	CASSLDRGINQPQHF
-	TRBV27	TRBJ1-2	TGTGCCAGCAGCCCAGCGGGTAACTATGGCTACACCTTC	CASSPAGNYGYTF
-	TRBV6-5	TRBJ2-6	TGTGCCAGCAGTTCTGAGGCGCCCTCTGGGGCCAACGTCCTGACTTTC	CASSSEAPSGANVLTF
-	TRBV4-1	TRBJ2-1	TGCGCCAGCAGCCAAGACATTGGGCCTTACAATGAGCAGTTCTTC	CASSQDIGPYNEQFF
-	TRBV10-3	TRBJ1-2	TGTGCCATCAGCCCGGAGGGCCACTATGGCTACACCTTC	CAISPEGHYGYTF
TRBD1	TRBV5-5	TRBJ2-7	TGTGCCAGCAGCCCGAGGGACAGCTCCTACGAGCAGTACTTC	CASSPRDSSYEQYF
-	TRBV27	TRBJ2-2	TGTGCCAGCAGTTTGGTGCTAGGTCGGCCCGGGGAGCTGTTTTTT	CASSLVLGRPGELFF